Sequencing of this TCR beta chain was carried out in a study of glioma-infiltrating T cells. About the research overall: Blood libraries targeted roughly 4- to 10-fold coverage of 1 million or so T cells.

The iRepertoire nested amplicon-rescue multiplex PCR amplified TCR alpha and beta CDR3s from RNA. TCRdb re-analysed the multiplex PCR reads in MiXCR, keeping a single row per CDR3 protein. The sample lists about 400,000 distinct CDR3 sequences, approximately 42% occurring once. Per germline, CDR1 MNHEY and CDR2 SMNVEV (reference sequence). The trim removed 4 bases at V and 9 bases at J, leaving 10 bases unmatched. This CDR3 has 15 amino acids. For this clonotype: Given a much more abundant clone one base away, this may be a read error.

The J gene is TRBJ2-1, the V gene TRBV27; 9 nucleotides match TRBD2. This receptor was identified in a human donor with low-grade glioma or glioblastoma, undergoing nonglioma brain surgery, or in good health (not recorded which). What was sequenced was glioma tissue, nonneoplastic brain tissue, or PBMCs (not recorded which). In DNA, the CDR3 is TGTGCCAGCAGTTCCATAGCGGGAGATAAGGTTGAGCAGTTCTTC. Translation gives CASSSIAGDKVEQFF.